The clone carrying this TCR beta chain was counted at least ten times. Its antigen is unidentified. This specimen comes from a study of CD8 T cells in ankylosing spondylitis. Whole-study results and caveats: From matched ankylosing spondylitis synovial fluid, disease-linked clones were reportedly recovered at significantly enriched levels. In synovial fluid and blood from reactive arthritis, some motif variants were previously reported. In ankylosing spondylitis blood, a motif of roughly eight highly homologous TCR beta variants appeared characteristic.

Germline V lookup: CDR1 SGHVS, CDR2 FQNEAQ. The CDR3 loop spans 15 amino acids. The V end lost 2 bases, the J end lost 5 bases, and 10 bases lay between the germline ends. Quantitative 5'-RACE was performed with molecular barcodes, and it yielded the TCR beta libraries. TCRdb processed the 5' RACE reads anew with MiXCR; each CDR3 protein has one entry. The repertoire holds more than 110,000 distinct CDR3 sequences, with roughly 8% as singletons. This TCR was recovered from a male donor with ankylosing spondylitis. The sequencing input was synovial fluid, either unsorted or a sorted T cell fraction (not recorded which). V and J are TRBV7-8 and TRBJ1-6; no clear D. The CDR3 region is CASSLMGQNNSPLHF. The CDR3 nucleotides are TGTGCCAGCAGCTTAATGGGCCAAAATAATTCACCCCTCCACTTT.